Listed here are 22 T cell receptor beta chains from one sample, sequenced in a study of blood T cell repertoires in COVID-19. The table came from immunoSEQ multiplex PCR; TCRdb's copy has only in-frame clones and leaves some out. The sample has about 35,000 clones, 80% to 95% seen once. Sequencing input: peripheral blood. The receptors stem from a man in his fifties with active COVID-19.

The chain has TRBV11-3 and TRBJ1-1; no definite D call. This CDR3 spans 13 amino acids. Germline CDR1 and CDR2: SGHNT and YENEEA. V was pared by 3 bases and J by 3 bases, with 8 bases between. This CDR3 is CASSFDRDTEAFF. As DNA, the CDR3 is TGTGCCAGCAGCTTTGACCGGGACACTGAAGCTTTCTTT.

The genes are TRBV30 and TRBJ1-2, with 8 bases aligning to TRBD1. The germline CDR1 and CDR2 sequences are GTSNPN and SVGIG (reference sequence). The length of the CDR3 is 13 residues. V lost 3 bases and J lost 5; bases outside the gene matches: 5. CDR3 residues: CAWSPGGWYGYTF. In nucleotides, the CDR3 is TGTGCCTGGAGCCCAGGGGGCTGGTATGGCTACACCTTC.

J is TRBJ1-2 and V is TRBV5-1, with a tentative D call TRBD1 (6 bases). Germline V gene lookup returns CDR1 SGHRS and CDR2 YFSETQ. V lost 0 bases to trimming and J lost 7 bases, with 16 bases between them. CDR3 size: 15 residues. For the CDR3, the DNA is TGCGCCAGCAGCTTGGAAGCCAGGGGCATGTCTGGCTACACCTTC. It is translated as CASSLEARGMSGYTF.

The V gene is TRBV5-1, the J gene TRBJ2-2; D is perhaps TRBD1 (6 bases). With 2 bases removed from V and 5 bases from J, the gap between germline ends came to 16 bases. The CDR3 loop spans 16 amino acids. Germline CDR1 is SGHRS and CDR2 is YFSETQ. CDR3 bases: TGCGCCAGCAGCTTAACAGGGCGACGAGGGACCGGGGAGCTGTTTTTT. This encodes CASSLTGRRGTGELFF.

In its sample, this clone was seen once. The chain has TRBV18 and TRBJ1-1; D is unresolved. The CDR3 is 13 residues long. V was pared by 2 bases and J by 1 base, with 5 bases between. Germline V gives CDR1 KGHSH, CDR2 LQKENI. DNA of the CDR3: TGTGCCAGCTCACCAATGCGGAACACTGAAGCTTTCTTT. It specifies CASSPMRNTEAFF.

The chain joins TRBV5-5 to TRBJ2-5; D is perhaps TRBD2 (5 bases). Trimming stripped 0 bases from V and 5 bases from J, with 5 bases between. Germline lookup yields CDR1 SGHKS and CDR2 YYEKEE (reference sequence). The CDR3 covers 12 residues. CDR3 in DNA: TGTGCCAGCAGCTTGGCGGGGGAGACCCAGTACTTC. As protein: CASSLAGETQYF.

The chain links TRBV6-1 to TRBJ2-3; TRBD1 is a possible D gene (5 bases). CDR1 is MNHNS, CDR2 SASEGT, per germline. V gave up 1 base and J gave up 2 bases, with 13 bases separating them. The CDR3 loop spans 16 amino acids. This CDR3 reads CASSEVRQLPTDTQYF. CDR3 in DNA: TGTGCCAGCAGTGAAGTCAGACAGCTACCCACAGATACGCAGTATTTT.

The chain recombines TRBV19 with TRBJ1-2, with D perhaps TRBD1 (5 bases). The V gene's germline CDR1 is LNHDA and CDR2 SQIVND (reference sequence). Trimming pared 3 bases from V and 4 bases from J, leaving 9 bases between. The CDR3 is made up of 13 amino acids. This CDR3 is CASSIGGGYGYTF. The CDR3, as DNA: TGTGCCAGTAGTATCGGGGGTGGCTATGGCTACACCTTC.

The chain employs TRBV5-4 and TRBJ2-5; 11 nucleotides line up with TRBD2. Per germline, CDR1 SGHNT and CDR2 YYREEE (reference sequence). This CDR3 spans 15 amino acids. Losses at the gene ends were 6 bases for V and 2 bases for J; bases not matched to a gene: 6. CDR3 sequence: CASKLAGDDQETQYF. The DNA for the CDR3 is TGTGCCAGCAAACTAGCGGGAGATGATCAAGAGACCCAGTACTTC.

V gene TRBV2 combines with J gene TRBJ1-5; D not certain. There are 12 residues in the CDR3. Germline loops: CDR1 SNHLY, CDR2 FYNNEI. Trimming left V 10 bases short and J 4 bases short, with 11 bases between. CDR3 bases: TGTGCCATCAGAAGCGGGAATCAGCCCCAGCATTTT. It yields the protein CAIRSGNQPQHF. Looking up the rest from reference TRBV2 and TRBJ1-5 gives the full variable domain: EPEVTQTPSHQVTQMGQEVILRCVPISNHLYFYWYRQILGQKVEFLVSFYNNEISEKSEIFDDQFSVERPDGSNFTLKIRSTKLEDSAMYFCAIRSGNQPQHFGDGTRLSIL.

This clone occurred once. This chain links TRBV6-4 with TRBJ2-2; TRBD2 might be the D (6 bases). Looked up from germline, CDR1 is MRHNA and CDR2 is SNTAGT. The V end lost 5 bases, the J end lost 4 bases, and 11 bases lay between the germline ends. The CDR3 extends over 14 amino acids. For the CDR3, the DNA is TGTGCCAGCAGTCGGGACTCCCTCACCGGGGAGCTGTTTTTT. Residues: CASSRDSLTGELFF.

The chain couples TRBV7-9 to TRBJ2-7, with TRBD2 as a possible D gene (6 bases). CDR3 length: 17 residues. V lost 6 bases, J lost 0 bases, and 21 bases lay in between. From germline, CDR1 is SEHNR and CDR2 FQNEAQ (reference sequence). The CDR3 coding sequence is TGTGCCAGCAGTCCGAGGCGCGGGGCGAAGAGCTCCTACGAGCAGTACTTC. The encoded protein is CASSPRRGAKSSYEQYF.

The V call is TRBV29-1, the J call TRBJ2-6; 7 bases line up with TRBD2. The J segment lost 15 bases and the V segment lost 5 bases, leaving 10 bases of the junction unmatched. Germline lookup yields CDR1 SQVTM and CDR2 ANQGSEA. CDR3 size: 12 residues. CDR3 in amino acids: CSVLGSTGGLTF. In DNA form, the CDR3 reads TGCAGCGTTTTAGGGTCCACGGGGGGCCTGACTTTC.

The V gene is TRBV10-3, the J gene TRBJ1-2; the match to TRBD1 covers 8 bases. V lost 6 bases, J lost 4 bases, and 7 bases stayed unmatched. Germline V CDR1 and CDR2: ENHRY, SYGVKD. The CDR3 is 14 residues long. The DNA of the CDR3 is TGTGCCATCAGAGACCCAGGGGGCGCCTATGGCTACACCTTC. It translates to CAIRDPGGAYGYTF.

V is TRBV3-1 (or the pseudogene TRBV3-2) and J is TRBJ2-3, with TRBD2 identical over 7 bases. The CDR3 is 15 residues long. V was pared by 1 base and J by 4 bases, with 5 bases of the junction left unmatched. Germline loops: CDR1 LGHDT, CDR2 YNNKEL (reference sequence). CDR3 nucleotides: TGTGCCAGCAGCCAAGTATCAAGCGGGGCAGATACGCAGTATTTT. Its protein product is CASSQVSSGADTQYF.

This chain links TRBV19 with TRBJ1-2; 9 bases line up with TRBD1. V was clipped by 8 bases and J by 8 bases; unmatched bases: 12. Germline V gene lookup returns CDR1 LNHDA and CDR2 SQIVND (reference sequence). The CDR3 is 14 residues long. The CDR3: CASYSLGTGQGYTF. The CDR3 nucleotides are TGTGCCAGTTACTCCCTCGGGACAGGGCAGGGCTACACCTTC.

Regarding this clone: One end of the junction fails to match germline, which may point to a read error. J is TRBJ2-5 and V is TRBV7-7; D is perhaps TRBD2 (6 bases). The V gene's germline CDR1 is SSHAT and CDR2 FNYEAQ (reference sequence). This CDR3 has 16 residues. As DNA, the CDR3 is TGTGCTAGCAGCGAACATTTTAGCGGCGGAGGAGAGACCCAGTACTTC. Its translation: CASSEHFSGGGETQYF.

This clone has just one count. The CDR3, as DNA: TGTGCCAGCAGCTGGGCTAGCGGGGGGGCCCCCTACGAGCAGTACTTC. Translated, it gives CASSWASGGAPYEQYF. The genes are TRBV7-2 and TRBJ2-7; 12 bases are a match to TRBD2. V shed 4 bases, J shed 2 bases, and the junction held 6 bases outside the gene matches. Germline loops: CDR1 SGHTA, CDR2 FQGNSA. This CDR3 spans 16 amino acids.

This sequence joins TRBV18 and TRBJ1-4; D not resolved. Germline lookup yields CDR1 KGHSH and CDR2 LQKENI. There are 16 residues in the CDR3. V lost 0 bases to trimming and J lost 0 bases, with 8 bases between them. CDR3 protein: CASSPPELSTNEKLFF. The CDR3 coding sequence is TGTGCCAGCTCACCACCGGAGCTCTCAACTAATGAAAAACTGTTTTTT.

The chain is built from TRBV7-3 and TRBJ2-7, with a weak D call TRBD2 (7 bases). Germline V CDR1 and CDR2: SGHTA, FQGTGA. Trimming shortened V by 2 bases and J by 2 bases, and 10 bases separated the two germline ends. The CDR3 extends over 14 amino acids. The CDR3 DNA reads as TGTGCCAGCAGCTTAGGGCGGGGGCCCTACGAGCAGTACTTC. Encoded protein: CASSLGRGPYEQYF.

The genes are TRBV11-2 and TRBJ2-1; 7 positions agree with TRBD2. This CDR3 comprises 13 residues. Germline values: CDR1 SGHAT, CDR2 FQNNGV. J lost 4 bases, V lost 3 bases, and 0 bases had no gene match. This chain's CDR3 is CASSLGGYNEQFF. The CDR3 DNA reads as TGTGCCAGCAGCTTGGGGGGGTACAATGAGCAGTTCTTC.

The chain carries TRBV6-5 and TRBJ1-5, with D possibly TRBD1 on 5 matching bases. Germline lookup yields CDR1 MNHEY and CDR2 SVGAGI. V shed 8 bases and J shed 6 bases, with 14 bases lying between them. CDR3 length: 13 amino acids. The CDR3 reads CASCPGFLQPQHF. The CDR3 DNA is TGTGCCAGCTGCCCAGGGTTTCTTCAGCCCCAGCATTTT.